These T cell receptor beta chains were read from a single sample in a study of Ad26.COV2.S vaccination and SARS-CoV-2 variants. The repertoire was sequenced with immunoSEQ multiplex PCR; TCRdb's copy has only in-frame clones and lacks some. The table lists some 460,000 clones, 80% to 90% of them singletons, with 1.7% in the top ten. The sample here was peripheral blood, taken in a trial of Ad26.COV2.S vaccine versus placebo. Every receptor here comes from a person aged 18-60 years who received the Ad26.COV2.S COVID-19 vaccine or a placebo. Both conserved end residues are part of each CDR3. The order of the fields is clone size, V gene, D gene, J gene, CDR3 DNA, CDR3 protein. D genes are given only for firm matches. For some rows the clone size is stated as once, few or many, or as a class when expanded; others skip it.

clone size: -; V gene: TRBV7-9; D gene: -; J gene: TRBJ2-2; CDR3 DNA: TGTGCCAGCAGCTTCGACGTAACCGATTCCGGGGAGCTGTTTTTT; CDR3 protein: CASSFDVTDSGELFF
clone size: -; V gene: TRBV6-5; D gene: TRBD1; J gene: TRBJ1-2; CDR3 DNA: TGTGCCAGCAGTCAGCGACAGGGAGGCTATGGCTACACCTTC; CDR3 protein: CASSQRQGGYGYTF
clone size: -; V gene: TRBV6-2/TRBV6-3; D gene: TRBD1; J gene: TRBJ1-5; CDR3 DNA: TGTGCCAGCAGTTACGGGCAGGGGGTGAGCAATCAGCCCCAGCATTTT; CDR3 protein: CASSYGQGVSNQPQHF
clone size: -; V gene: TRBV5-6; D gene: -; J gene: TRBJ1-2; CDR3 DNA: TGTGCCAGCAGCTTGGGGGCAGGGGATCGCTACACCTTC; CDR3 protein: CASSLGAGDRYTF
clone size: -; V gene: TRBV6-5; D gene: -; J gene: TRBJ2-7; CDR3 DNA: TGTGCCAGCAGTCTCGGGCCGGGACCTTACGAGCAGTACTTC; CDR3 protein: CASSLGPGPYEQYF
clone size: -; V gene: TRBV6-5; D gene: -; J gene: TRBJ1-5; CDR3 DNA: TGTGCCAGCAGGGATCGGGGCAGGGCCCAGCATTTT; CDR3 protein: CASRDRGRAQHF
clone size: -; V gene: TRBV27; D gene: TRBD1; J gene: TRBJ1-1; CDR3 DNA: TGTGCCAGCAGTGGCCGACAGGGGTTGAACACTGAAGCTTTCTTT; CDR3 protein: CASSGRQGLNTEAFF
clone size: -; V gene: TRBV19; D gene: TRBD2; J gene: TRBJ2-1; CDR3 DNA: TGTGCCAGTAGTCGGACTAGCGGGAGACGTCGCAATGAGCAGTTCTTC; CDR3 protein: CASSRTSGRRRNEQFF
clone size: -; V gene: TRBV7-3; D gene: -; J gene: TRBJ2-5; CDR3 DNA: TGTGCCAGCAGCTTAACTTGGAAAGAGACCCAGTACTTC; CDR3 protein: CASSLTWKETQYF
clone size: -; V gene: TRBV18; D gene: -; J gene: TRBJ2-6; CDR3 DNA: TGTGCCAGCTCACCCAGGGAAACTGGGGCCAACGTCCTGACTTTC; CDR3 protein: CASSPRETGANVLTF
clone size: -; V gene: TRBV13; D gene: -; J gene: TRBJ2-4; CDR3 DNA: TGTGCCAGCAGCCGGGGGCTAGCCAAAAACATTCAGTACTTC; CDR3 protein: CASSRGLAKNIQYF
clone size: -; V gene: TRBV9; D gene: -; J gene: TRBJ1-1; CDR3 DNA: TGTGCCAGCAGCGTGATACAGGGTCTGAACACTGAAGCTTTCTTT; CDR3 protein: CASSVIQGLNTEAFF
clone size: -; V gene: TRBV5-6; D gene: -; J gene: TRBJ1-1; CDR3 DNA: TGTGCCAGCAGCAAGGGTGGGCGGGACACTGAAGCTTTCTTT; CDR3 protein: CASSKGGRDTEAFF
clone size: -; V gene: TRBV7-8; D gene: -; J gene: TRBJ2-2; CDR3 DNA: TGTGCCAGCAGCTTAGGGGGTACTAGCAGGCTCGCCGGGGAGCTGTTTTTT; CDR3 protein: CASSLGGTSRLAGELFF
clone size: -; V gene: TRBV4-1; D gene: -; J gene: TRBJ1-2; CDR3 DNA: TGCGCCAGCAGCCAAGATGGACAGTACTATGGCTACACCTTC; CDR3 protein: CASSQDGQYYGYTF
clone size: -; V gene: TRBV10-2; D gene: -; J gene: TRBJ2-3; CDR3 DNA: TGCGCCAGCAGTGGTTTAGGCTGGAATCCTGCAGATACGCAGTATTTT; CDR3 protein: CASSGLGWNPADTQYF
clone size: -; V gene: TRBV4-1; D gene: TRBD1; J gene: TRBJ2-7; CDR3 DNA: TGCGCCAGCAGCCAAGTCGGGACAGGTAATTCCTACGAGCAGTACTTC; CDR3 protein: CASSQVGTGNSYEQYF
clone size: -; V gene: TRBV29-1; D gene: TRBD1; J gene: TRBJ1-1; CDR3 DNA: TGCAGCGCCAACAGGGGGAACACTGAAGCTTTCTTT; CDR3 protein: CSANRGNTEAFF
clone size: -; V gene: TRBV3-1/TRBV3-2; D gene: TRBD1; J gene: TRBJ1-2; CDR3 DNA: TGTGCCAGCAGCCCCTGGGACAGGGACAACTATGGCTACACCTTC; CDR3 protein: CASSPWDRDNYGYTF
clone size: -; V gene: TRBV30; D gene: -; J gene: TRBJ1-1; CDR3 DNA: TGTGCCTGGAGTCGGACGGGCACTGAAGCTTTCTTT; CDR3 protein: CAWSRTGTEAFF
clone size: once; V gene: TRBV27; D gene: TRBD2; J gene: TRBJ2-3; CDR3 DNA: TGTGCCAGCAGTTGGGCGGGAGGGCTAACAGATACGCAGTATTTT; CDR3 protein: CASSWAGGLTDTQYF
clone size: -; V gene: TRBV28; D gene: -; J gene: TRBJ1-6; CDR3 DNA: TGTGCCACCAAGAGCCCCCTGGTGGGGTCACCCCTCCACTTT; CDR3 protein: CATKSPLVGSPLHF
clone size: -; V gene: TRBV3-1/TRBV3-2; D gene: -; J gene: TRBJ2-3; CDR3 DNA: TGTGCCAGCAGCCAAGATCGCAGGGTGGGGACAGATACGCAGTATTTT; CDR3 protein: CASSQDRRVGTDTQYF
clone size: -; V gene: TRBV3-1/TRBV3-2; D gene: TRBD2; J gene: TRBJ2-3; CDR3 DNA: TGTGCCAGCAGCCAGGCCAGCGGGGGGGCCCCAGATACGCAGTATTTT; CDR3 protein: CASSQASGGAPDTQYF
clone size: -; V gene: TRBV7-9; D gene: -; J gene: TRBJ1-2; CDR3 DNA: TGTGCCAGCAGCTTAGTTGGACAGTATGGCTACACCTTC; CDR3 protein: CASSLVGQYGYTF
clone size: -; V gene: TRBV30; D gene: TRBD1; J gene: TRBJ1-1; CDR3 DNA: TGTGCCTGGTGGGCCCGACAGGGAAGAGCAGCTTTCTTT; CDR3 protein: CAWWARQGRAAFF